The 27 T cell receptor beta chains listed next were all sequenced from one sample in a study of vaccination and CD4 T cells after COVID-19. Specified treatment: roughly ten-day PBMC culture with coronavirus spike peptide pools or control peptides (ViraFEST assay). No antigen is known for these receptors. Scientists ran DNA taken from cultured CD4+ T cells through the Oncomine TCR Beta short-read assay for sequencing. TCRdb ran MiXCR on the PCR reads and lists one entry per CDR3 protein. The sample has roughly 20,000 distinct CDR3 sequences, under 30% seen once. Sequencing was performed on cultured CD4+ T cells from blood. These receptors were obtained from a human donor with COVID-19.

Only a few counts were recorded for this clonotype. J is TRBJ1-5 and V is TRBV6-1; TRBD1 agrees at 8 bases. This CDR3 is built from 16 residues. Germline-derived CDR1 and CDR2 are MNHNS and SASEGT. V was clipped by 4 bases and J by 3 bases; unmatched bases: 8. The CDR3 region has the DNA TGTGCCAGCAGTGCCACCGGGACAGGCATCAATCAGCCCCAGCATTTT. Translated, it gives CASSATGTGINQPQHF.

The chain uses TRBV28 and TRBJ1-5; D remains ambiguous. This CDR3 is built from 12 residues. CDR1 and CDR2 (germline): MDHEN, SYDVKM. V lost 1 base and J lost 9, with 7 bases in between. The CDR3 coding sequence is TGTGCCAGCAGTTTATACGTGGGGCCCCAGCATTTT. Encoded protein: CASSLYVGPQHF.

V gene TRBV11-3 combines with J gene TRBJ2-5, with D maybe TRBD1 (5 bases). The germline gives CDR1 SGHNT, CDR2 YENEEA. Trimming removed 5 bases from V and 4 bases from J, with 8 bases in between. The CDR3 consists of 12 residues. CDR3 region: CASSLTGETQYF. As DNA, the CDR3 is TGTGCCAGCAGCCTAACAGGAGAGACCCAGTACTTC.

The V gene is TRBV6-5, the J gene TRBJ1-1, with D possibly TRBD1 on 6 matching bases. The CDR3 totals 15 residues. The V gene's germline CDR1 is MNHEY and CDR2 SVGAGI. V lost 2 bases to trimming and J lost 0 bases, with 10 bases between them. The CDR3 spells CASSYGGGMNTEAFF. As DNA, the CDR3 is TGTGCCAGCAGTTACGGTGGGGGCATGAACACTGAAGCTTTCTTT.

The J gene is TRBJ2-7, the V gene TRBV28, with D possibly called TRBD1 or TRBD2 (5 bases each). CDR1 MDHEN and CDR2 SYDVKM come from the germline V gene. V gave up 7 bases and J gave up 4 bases, with 14 bases separating them. The CDR3 is 13 amino acids. In DNA, the CDR3 is TGTGCCAGCAACCGGGGACGGCCATACGAGCAGTACTTC. Amino acids: CASNRGRPYEQYF.

The chain couples TRBV12-3 or TRBV12-4 to TRBJ2-2, with D tentatively TRBD1 or TRBD2 (6 bases each). This CDR3 spans 16 amino acids. The V and J ends lost 6 bases and 2 bases respectively, with 16 bases between them. CDR3 bases: TGTGCCAGCAGGGGGAGGTCGGGGGCCAACACCGGGGAGCTGTTTTTT. Protein sequence: CASRGRSGANTGELFF.

This chain links TRBV28 with TRBJ2-5; maybe TRBD2 (5 bases). Trimming took off 4 bases at V and 1 base at J, with 13 bases between the two ends. Germline V lookup: CDR1 MDHEN, CDR2 SYDVKM. The length of the CDR3 is 15 residues. The CDR3 region is CASSSYSGIQETQYF. The CDR3 DNA is TGTGCCAGCAGTTCCTACTCCGGGATCCAAGAGACCCAGTACTTC.

The CDR3 loop reads CASSLDFRGGEQYF. The CDR3 DNA sequence: TGTGCCAGCAGCTTAGACTTTCGGGGGGGCGAGCAGTACTTC. V is TRBV7-2 and J is TRBJ2-7; 8 nucleotides agree with TRBD2. The V gene's germline CDR1 is SGHTA and CDR2 FQGNSA. This CDR3 comprises 14 residues. V lost 1 base, J lost 6 bases, and 5 bases stayed unmatched.

Within the sample, this clonotype is large. This chain links TRBV2 with TRBJ2-7; a weak D match, TRBD1 (5 bases). Trimming removed 7 bases at V and 4 bases at J, with 11 bases between. This CDR3 has 12 amino acids. The germline gives CDR1 SNHLY, CDR2 FYNNEI. The CDR3 loop reads CASTPDTYEQYF. The CDR3 DNA is TGTGCCAGCACCCCGGACACATACGAGCAGTACTTC.

This rearrangement joins TRBV20-1 to TRBJ2-7; 11 bases are a match to TRBD2. V was clipped by 6 bases and J by 0 bases; unmatched bases: 13. The CDR3 is made up of 17 amino acids. Germline values: CDR1 DFQATT, CDR2 SNEGSKA (reference sequence). The CDR3 DNA sequence: TGCAGTGCAGACTATGGCACTAGCGGGGGAAGCTCCTACGAGCAGTACTTC. Translating gives CSADYGTSGGSSYEQYF.

This clonotype has a handful of counts. This chain joins TRBV28 and TRBJ1-6; D is unresolved. This CDR3 spans 14 amino acids. Germline CDR1 and CDR2: MDHEN and SYDVKM. Trimming took off 7 bases at V and 0 bases at J, with 7 bases between the two ends. The CDR3 region has the DNA TGTGCCAGCACCCGACCCTCCTATAATTCACCCCTCCACTTT. This gives the protein CASTRPSYNSPLHF.

This sequence joins TRBV28 and TRBJ2-2, with TRBD1 matching 9 bases. The CDR3 is made up of 15 amino acids. The V gene end was trimmed by 5 bases and the J gene end by 5 bases; junction bases not matched to a gene: 6. From germline, CDR1 is MDHEN and CDR2 SYDVKM. CDR3 residues: CASSPQGARTGELFF. CDR3 sequence (DNA): TGTGCCAGCAGTCCACAGGGGGCAAGGACCGGGGAGCTGTTTTTT. Based on the CDR3 plus reference TRBV28 and TRBJ2-2, the full variable domain is DVKVTQSSRYLVKRTGEKVFLECVQDMDHENMFWYRQDPGLGLRLIYFSYDVKMKEKGDIPEGYSVSREKKERFSLILESASTNQTSMYLCASSPQGARTGELFFGEGSRLTVL.

The J gene is TRBJ1-5, the V gene TRBV20-1; 7 bases fit TRBD1. The CDR3 runs 17 residues. The germline CDR1 and CDR2 sequences are DFQATT and SNEGSKA (reference sequence). Trimming cost V 5 bases and J 7 bases; bases outside gene matches: 20. CDR3 coding DNA: TGCAGTGCTCCCACGAGCAGGGGGGGCAGCAGAAGCCAGCCCCAGCATTTT. It encodes CSAPTSRGGSRSQPQHF.

The chain couples TRBV5-6 to TRBJ1-1, with D unresolved. Trimming stripped 4 bases from V and 1 base from J, with 17 bases between. The CDR3 spans 16 residues. The germline V gene encodes CDR1 SGHDT and CDR2 YYEEEE. The CDR3 DNA follows: TGTGCCAGCAGCCCGGATCGGGGTCTGGGGAACACTGAAGCTTTCTTT. Its translation: CASSPDRGLGNTEAFF.

This clonotype was seen a handful of times. This sequence joins TRBV19 and TRBJ1-5; D is unresolved. This CDR3 is 15 amino acids long. The ends were cut back, 5 bases at V and 0 bases at J, with 11 bases in the middle. CDR1 and CDR2 from the germline V gene are LNHDA and SQIVND (reference sequence). CDR3 sequence: CASSQDGHSNQPQHF. The DNA of the CDR3 is TGTGCCAGTAGTCAGGACGGCCATAGCAATCAGCCCCAGCATTTT.

V and J are TRBV24-1 and TRBJ2-1, with 11 bases matching TRBD2. Germline assignment: CDR1 KGHDR and CDR2 SFDVKD. This CDR3 region has 16 residues. V trimming: 3 bases; J trimming: 4 bases; junction bases outside the gene matches: 4. CDR3 sequence (DNA): TGTGCCACCAGTGATGACTGGACTAGCGGGTACAATGAGCAGTTCTTC. This sequence encodes CATSDDWTSGYNEQFF.

This clonotype was detected a few times. The chain combines TRBV5-5 with TRBJ1-2; D is perhaps TRBD1 (5 bases). Trimming removed 0 bases from V and 8 bases from J, with 20 bases in between. Looked up from germline, CDR1 is SGHKS and CDR2 is YYEKEE (reference sequence). There are 16 residues in the CDR3. The CDR3 bases are TGTGCCAGCAGCTTGGATTCCGGGGCCACCATAAAGGGCTACACCTTC. Translating gives CASSLDSGATIKGYTF.

The gene calls are TRBV14 and TRBJ1-1; weak D call: TRBD1 (6 bases). The ends were cut back, 5 bases at V and 4 bases at J, with 14 bases in the middle. The CDR3 has 14 amino acids. Germline values: CDR1 SGHDN, CDR2 FVKESK. The CDR3 DNA follows: TGTGCCAGCAGCTCATGGGGGCAGGGCACTGAAGCTTTCTTT. Its translation: CASSSWGQGTEAFF.

The genes are TRBV5-6 and TRBJ1-2; D is unresolved. This CDR3 has 11 residues. V lost 4 bases to trimming and J lost 8 bases, with 9 bases between them. Germline values: CDR1 SGHDT, CDR2 YYEEEE. CDR3 amino acids: CASSGQRGYTF. CDR3 nucleotides: TGTGCCAGCAGCGGCCAAAGGGGCTACACCTTC.

The J gene is TRBJ1-1, the V gene TRBV28; D remains unclear. Looked up from germline, CDR1 is MDHEN and CDR2 is SYDVKM. This CDR3 contains 14 residues. Trimming left V 5 bases short and J 2 bases short, with 12 bases between. The CDR3 loop reads CASSNSFPNTEAFF. CDR3 DNA: TGTGCCAGCAGTAACTCTTTCCCTAACACTGAAGCTTTCTTT.

This clonotype showed up just a few times. The junction does not match germline at one end; this may be a read error. The chain links TRBV7-7 to TRBJ2-3, with 10 nucleotides matching TRBD2. Germline CDR1 SSHAT, CDR2 FNYEAQ (reference sequence). This CDR3 is 15 amino acids long. The CDR3 is CASSIGLAGTDTQYF. Here the CDR3 DNA reads TGTGCTAGCAGCATTGGACTAGCGGGCACAGATACGCAGTATTTT.

This chain connects TRBV5-5 to TRBJ1-4, with 7 bases that match TRBD1. Germline CDR1 is SGHKS and CDR2 is YYEKEE (reference sequence). The CDR3 sequence is 15 residues long. The trim removed 2 bases at V and 8 bases at J, leaving 9 bases unmatched. Written as DNA, the CDR3 is TGTGCCAGCAGCTTCGGCCAGGGGGATGCAGAAAAACTGTTTTTT. This encodes CASSFGQGDAEKLFF. Complete variable domain (other parts from reference TRBV5-5 and TRBJ1-4): DAGVTQSPTHLIKTRGQQVTLRCSPISGHKSVSWYQQVLGQGPQFIFQYYEKEERGRGNFPDRFSARQFPNYSSELNVNALLLGDSALYLCASSFGQGDAEKLFFGSGTQLSVL.

This clonotype was detected a few times. The rearrangement joins TRBV15 to TRBJ1-2; D perhaps matches TRBD1 (6 bases). Per the germline V gene, CDR1 is LNHNV and CDR2 is YYDKDF (reference sequence). The CDR3 loop spans 12 amino acids. The V end was cut by 3 bases, the J end by 5 bases, with 7 bases between. CDR3 DNA: TGTGCCACCAGCAGTGGACAGTATGGCTACACCTTC. This codes for CATSSGQYGYTF.

The chain joins TRBV12-3 or TRBV12-4 to TRBJ2-1, with 11 positions matching TRBD2. J gave up 5 bases and V 6 bases, and 6 bases lay outside the gene matches. This CDR3 spans 15 amino acids. The CDR3 reads CASSRTSGGNNEQFF. The DNA for the CDR3 is TGTGCCAGCAGCCGAACTAGCGGGGGAAACAATGAGCAGTTCTTC.

The rearrangement joins TRBV20-1 to TRBJ2-2; D may be TRBD1 or TRBD2 (5 bases each). The CDR3 spans 17 residues. Between the trimmed V and J ends, which lost 3 bases and 6 bases, there was a span of 23 bases. Germline V gene lookup returns CDR1 DFQATT and CDR2 SNEGSKA (reference sequence). The CDR3 DNA follows: TGCAGTGCTAGCCTAAGAGTCCCGGGGAGAGGGGCCGGGGAGCTGTTTTTT. It is translated as CSASLRVPGRGAGELFF.

This clonotype was observed a handful of times. J is TRBJ1-4 and V is TRBV7-2; tentatively, D is TRBD1 (5 bases). CDR1 and CDR2 (germline): SGHTA, FQGNSA. The CDR3 extends over 13 amino acids. The V end was cut by 5 bases, the J end by 6 bases, with 10 bases between. CDR3 bases: TGTGCCAGCAGCCCAGGGACCGATGAAAAACTGTTTTTT. This sequence encodes CASSPGTDEKLFF.

There are a few counts of this clonotype. The chain carries TRBV6-5 and TRBJ1-3; no clear D gene. Looked up from germline, CDR1 is MNHEY and CDR2 is SVGAGI. V lost 0 bases to trimming and J lost 0 bases, with 12 bases between them. This CDR3 has 17 residues. The CDR3 nucleotides are TGTGCCAGCAGTTACTCCGTGGCAGCGAGCTCTGGAAACACCATATATTTT. Encoded protein: CASSYSVAASSGNTIYF.